This is a list of T cell receptor beta chains from one sample in a study of blood T cell repertoires in COVID-19. Only in-frame clones appear in the TCRdb table, and some are missing; sequencing was by immunoSEQ multiplex PCR. Among some 14,000 clones listed, 75% to 90% were seen once. The sequenced sample consisted of peripheral blood. The receptor source for this set is a man aged 50 to 60 with active COVID-19. The CDR3 runs from the conserved cysteine through the conserved F or W. The D gene is left open where the match is weak. Some rows have no size entry. The others give once, few or many, or a class for an expanded clone.

clone_size	j_call	d_call	v_call	cdr3_aa	cdr3_nt
NA	TRBJ2-1	NA	TRBV11-2	CASSQTRVPAEFF	TGTGCCAGCAGCCAGACCAGGGTGCCGGCAGAGTTCTTC
NA	TRBJ2-2	NA	TRBV4-3	CASSQASGYTGELFF	TGCGCCAGCAGCCAAGCGAGCGGATACACCGGGGAGCTGTTTTTT
NA	TRBJ2-7	TRBD1	TRBV28	CASSPNRQGAFLDEQYF	TGTGCCAGCAGTCCCAACCGACAGGGGGCGTTTCTGGACGAGCAGTACTTC
once	TRBJ2-5	NA	TRBV7-8	CASSFWTAQETQYF	TGTGCCAGCAGCTTCTGGACAGCCCAAGAGACCCAGTACTTC
NA	TRBJ2-7	TRBD2	TRBV7-2	CASSSLAGEPYEQYF	TGTGCCAGCAGCTCCCTAGCGGGAGAACCCTACGAGCAGTACTTC
NA	TRBJ1-3	NA	TRBV12-3/TRBV12-4	CASSFTGNTIYF	TGTGCCAGCAGTTTCACAGGAAACACCATATATTTT
NA	TRBJ2-7	NA	TRBV28	CASSSRAYEQYF	TGTGCCAGCAGTTCCAGGGCCTACGAGCAGTACTTC
NA	TRBJ2-3	TRBD2	TRBV28	CASSPLAGGPSTQYF	TGTGCCAGCAGCCCTTTAGCGGGAGGGCCATCGACGCAGTATTTT
NA	TRBJ2-3	NA	TRBV15	CATSKLFGSGTDTQYF	TGTGCCACCAGCAAGTTGTTCGGGAGTGGCACAGATACGCAGTATTTT
NA	TRBJ2-1	NA	TRBV6-1	CASSGRYSGTSMSEQFF	TGTGCCAGCAGTGGTCGTTACTCTGGAACTAGTATGAGTGAGCAGTTCTTC
few	TRBJ1-5	TRBD1	TRBV7-2	CASSLRQGSGQPQHF	TGTGCCAGCAGCCTTCGACAGGGCTCGGGTCAGCCCCAGCATTTT
NA	TRBJ1-2	NA	TRBV20-1	CSASDTGITGGYTF	TGCAGTGCTAGTGATACGGGGATAACCGGTGGCTACACCTTC
NA	TRBJ1-6	TRBD1	TRBV4-1	CASSLATGTGDSPLHF	TGCGCCAGCAGCCTCGCCACCGGGACAGGGGATTCACCCCTCCACTTT
NA	TRBJ1-5	TRBD1	TRBV5-6	CASSLAGGRGQPQHF	TGTGCCAGCAGCTTGGCAGGGGGACGGGGTCAGCCCCAGCATTTT
NA	TRBJ2-1	NA	TRBV5-4	CASSLVPNEQFF	TGTGCCAGCAGCTTGGTTCCGAATGAGCAGTTCTTC
NA	TRBJ1-1	TRBD1	TRBV28	CASRQRGGREAFF	TGTGCCAGCAGGCAAAGAGGGGGCCGCGAAGCTTTCTTT